Each of the 26 T cell receptor beta chains below was sequenced from the same sample in a study of T cells in Graves' hyperthyroidism and ophthalmopathy. Amplification targeted TCR beta CDR3 regions from RNA transcripts. HTBI primers drove first-round RT-PCR of the TCR CDR3. One entry per CDR3 protein results from TCRdb running MiXCR on the multiplex PCR reads. The sample shows over 400,000 distinct CDR3 sequences, around a fifth of them seen only once. The sequenced material came from blood. All receptors derive from a woman in her 70s with Graves' ophthalmopathy.

This clonotype has ten or more counts. This chain links TRBV20-1 with TRBJ2-7; 11 bases are a match to TRBD2. The V and J ends lost 5 bases and 4 bases, in that order; junction bases with no gene match: 7. In germline, CDR1 is DFQATT, CDR2 SNEGSKA (reference sequence). The CDR3 extends over 14 amino acids. For the CDR3, the DNA is TGCAGTGCTCCTTCTAGCGGGAGGAAATACGAGCAGTACTTC. Its translation is CSAPSSGRKYEQYF.

This clonotype was detected many times. This chain joins TRBV6-2 or TRBV6-3 and TRBJ1-5, with 9 bases fitting TRBD1. The CDR3 runs 16 residues. Losses at the gene ends were 10 bases for V and 3 bases for J; bases not matched to a gene: 13. Germline CDR1 reads MNHEY; CDR2 reads SVGEGT. CDR3 amino acids: CATRDRVVTNNQPQHF. CDR3 nucleotide sequence: TGTGCCACCCGGGACAGGGTTGTAACAAACAATCAGCCCCAGCATTTT.

The rearrangement uses TRBV6-5 and TRBJ1-5, with TRBD1 as a possible D gene (5 bases). The ends were cut back, 0 bases at V and 9 bases at J, with 9 bases in the middle. CDR1 and CDR2 (germline): MNHEY, SVGAGI. The CDR3 covers 13 residues. In DNA, the CDR3 is TGTGCCAGCAGTTACTCAGGGCAGGGGCCCCAGCATTTT. Encoded protein: CASSYSGQGPQHF.

This clonotype was picked up many times. V is TRBV12-3 or TRBV12-4 and J is TRBJ1-6; tentatively, D is TRBD1 (6 bases). Between the trimmed V and J ends, which lost 6 bases and 10 bases, there was a span of 19 bases. The CDR3 contains 15 residues. CDR3 bases: TGTGCCAGCAGCCCGAGGGGTGGGGGCGAGTCACCCCTCCACTTT. As protein: CASSPRGGGESPLHF.

This clonotype came up many times. The chain is built from TRBV2 and TRBJ1-1, with D possibly TRBD1 on 6 matching bases. The V and J ends lost 2 bases and 1 base respectively, with 11 bases between them. The CDR3 spans 15 residues. Germline lookup yields CDR1 SNHLY and CDR2 FYNNEI. CDR3 sequence reads: CASSETRTANTEAFF. The CDR3 nucleotides are TGTGCCAGCAGTGAAACCAGGACAGCGAACACTGAAGCTTTCTTT. Filled out from reference TRBV2 and TRBJ1-1, the complete variable domain reads EPEVTQTPSHQVTQMGQEVILRCVPISNHLYFYWYRQILGQKVEFLVSFYNNEISEKSEIFDDQFSVERPDGSNFTLKIRSTKLEDSAMYFCASSETRTANTEAFFGQGTRLTVV.

CDR3 sequence reads: CASSPSSEGTPLHF. CDR3 nucleotide sequence: TGTGCCAGCAGCCCCTCGTCCGAGGGAACGCCCCTCCACTTT. The V and J genes are TRBV3-1 and TRBJ1-6, with D hard to call. CDR3 length equals 14 residues. Germline values: CDR1 LGHDT, CDR2 YNNKEL (reference sequence). The V end was cut by 4 bases, the J end by 13 bases, with 17 bases between.

This clonotype was seen at least ten times. This chain connects TRBV2 to TRBJ1-5; the D is unclear. CDR3 size: 14 residues. Germline V gene data show CDR1 as SNHLY and CDR2 as FYNNEI. Deletions cut 7 bases from V and 2 bases from J, with 12 bases between. The CDR3 DNA follows: TGTGCCAGCAAGGAAGGTGGGGGCAATCAGCCCCAGCATTTT. It codes for CASKEGGGNQPQHF.

The chain has TRBV9 and TRBJ2-2; 13 bases are a match to TRBD2. The germline V gene encodes CDR1 SGDLS and CDR2 YYNGEE. After removal of 1 base from V and 3 bases from J, the junction contained 6 bases not matched to a gene. This CDR3 region has 18 residues. The CDR3 spells CASSVRLAGGLDTGELFF. CDR3 nucleotide sequence: TGTGCCAGCAGCGTAAGACTAGCGGGAGGCCTCGACACCGGGGAGCTGTTTTTT. Based on the CDR3 plus reference TRBV9 and TRBJ2-2, the full variable domain is DSGVTQTPKHLITATGQRVTLRCSPRSGDLSVYWYQQSLDQGLQFLIQYYNGEERAKGNILERFSAQQFPDLHSELNLSSLELGDSALYFCASSVRLAGGLDTGELFFGEGSRLTVL.

V gene TRBV14 combines with J gene TRBJ1-1; D gene unclear. The CDR3 extends over 12 amino acids. Trimming shortened V by 2 bases and J by 3 bases, and 4 bases separated the two germline ends. Germline CDR1 is SGHDN and CDR2 is FVKESK. The CDR3 nucleotides are TGTGCCAGCAGCCAACACCACACTGAAGCTTTCTTT. Its protein product is CASSQHHTEAFF.

The chain carries TRBV18 and TRBJ2-1; 9 bases align to TRBD2. The CDR3 is 16 amino acids. The trim removed 1 base at V and 1 base at J, leaving 2 bases unmatched. The germline CDR1 and CDR2 sequences are KGHSH and LQKENI. DNA for the CDR3: TGTGCCAGCTCACCACTCCTAGCGGGGTCCTACAATGAGCAGTTCTTC. Its protein product is CASSPLLAGSYNEQFF. Together with reference TRBV18 and TRBJ2-1, the CDR3 gives the full variable domain: NAGVMQNPRHLVRRRGQEARLRCSPMKGHSHVYWYRQLPEEGLKFMVYLQKENIIDESGMPKERFSAEFPKEGPSILRIQQVVRGDSAAYFCASSPLLAGSYNEQFFGPGTRLTVL.

This clonotype was seen a few times. DNA for the CDR3: TGTGCCAGTAGTACCCAGGCCCGTAACAATCAGCCCCAGCATTTT. Translated: CASSTQARNNQPQHF. V and J are TRBV19 and TRBJ1-5; D gene uncertain. Germline V CDR1 and CDR2: LNHDA, SQIVND (reference sequence). This CDR3 has 15 amino acids. V dropped 4 bases and J dropped 3 bases, with 13 bases sitting between them.

The table lists this clonotype with many counts. The V and J genes are TRBV18 and TRBJ2-7; no clear D gene. Germline-derived CDR1 and CDR2 are KGHSH and LQKENI. This CDR3 comprises 14 residues. V lost 4 bases, J lost 3 bases, and 13 bases lay in between. The CDR3 region has the DNA TGTGCCAGCTCACGTTCTACTCAGGACTACGAGCAGTACTTC. Translated, it gives CASSRSTQDYEQYF.

This rearrangement joins TRBV6-1 to TRBJ2-7; possibly TRBD1 for D (5 bases). CDR3 length: 14 residues. The germline gives CDR1 MNHNS, CDR2 SASEGT. V gave up 0 bases and J gave up 3 bases, with 9 bases separating them. Here the CDR3 reads CASSEAFQGYEQYF. The DNA of the CDR3 is TGTGCCAGCAGTGAAGCGTTCCAGGGCTACGAGCAGTACTTC.

This clonotype was detected a few times. J is TRBJ2-1 and V is TRBV24-1; D might be TRBD2 (6 bases). The CDR3 runs 13 residues. Trimming pared 7 bases from V and 9 bases from J, leaving 15 bases between. Per the germline V gene, CDR1 is KGHDR and CDR2 is SFDVKD. The CDR3 nucleotides read TGTGCCACCAGCGCCGGGAGTATCGTTGAGCAGTTCTTC. It translates to CATSAGSIVEQFF.

V usage is TRBV19 and J usage is TRBJ2-3, with 7 bases aligning to TRBD1. Germline V CDR1 and CDR2: LNHDA, SQIVND (reference sequence). The junction had 13 bases not matched to a gene; V was cut back by 3 bases and J by 1 base. The CDR3 loop spans 18 amino acids. CDR3 loop: CASSMLLSTGIRTDTQYF. DNA of the CDR3: TGTGCCAGTAGTATGCTCCTCTCGACAGGGATCCGCACAGATACGCAGTATTTT.

In its sample, this clonotype was seen many times. The rearrangement links TRBV3-1 to TRBJ1-3; D remains unclear. This CDR3 spans 17 amino acids. Germline V gene lookup returns CDR1 LGHDT and CDR2 YNNKEL (reference sequence). V shed 7 bases and J shed 0 bases, with 19 bases lying between them. CDR3 amino acids: CASTTRATSISGNTIYF. CDR3 nucleotides: TGTGCCAGCACTACACGGGCCACCTCCATCTCTGGAAACACCATATATTTT. Using reference TRBV3-1 and TRBJ1-3 for the parts outside the CDR3, the full variable domain is DTAVSQTPKYLVTQMGNDKSIKCEQNLGHDTMYWYKQDSKKFLKIMFSYNNKELIINETVPNRFSPKSPDKAHLNLHINSLELGDSAVYFCASTTRATSISGNTIYFGEGSWLTVV.

This clonotype was counted many times. The chain employs TRBV11-2 and TRBJ1-1; possibly TRBD1 for D (6 bases). The V end lost 1 base, the J end lost 3 bases, and 9 bases lay between the germline ends. Germline CDR1 and CDR2: SGHAT and FQNNGV. The CDR3 extends over 14 amino acids. CDR3 nucleotide sequence: TGTGCCAGCAGCTTAGCGGAGGGGGACACTGAAGCTTTCTTT. This encodes CASSLAEGDTEAFF. The full variable domain, completed using reference TRBV11-2 and TRBJ1-1, is EAGVAQSPRYKIIEKRQSVAFWCNPISGHATLYWYQQILGQGPKLLIQFQNNGVVDDSQLPKDRFSAERLKGVDSTLKIQPAKLEDSAVYLCASSLAEGDTEAFFGQGTRLTVV.

The chain couples TRBV27 to TRBJ2-1, with TRBD2 identical over 7 bases. J gave up 3 bases and V 2 bases, and 4 bases lay outside the gene matches. The CDR3 runs 15 residues. The V gene's germline CDR1 is MNHEY and CDR2 SMNVEV (reference sequence). The CDR3 DNA follows: TGTGCCAGCAGTTTAGGGCGGGAGAGCTACAATGAGCAGTTCTTC. Its protein product is CASSLGRESYNEQFF.

V usage is TRBV3-1 and J usage is TRBJ2-2; 13 bases line up with TRBD2. CDR3 length: 21 residues. Germline-derived CDR1 and CDR2 are LGHDT and YNNKEL (reference sequence). V was pared by 1 base and J by 4 bases, with 15 bases of the junction left unmatched. This CDR3 reads CASSQGGLAGLTGNRTGELFF. Here the CDR3 DNA reads TGTGCCAGCAGCCAAGGGGGACTAGCGGGGCTCACTGGTAACCGCACCGGGGAGCTGTTTTTT.

The J gene is TRBJ2-7, the V gene TRBV7-9; D unclear. Germline V gene sequence: CDR1 SEHNR, CDR2 FQNEAQ (reference sequence). The CDR3 extends over 17 amino acids. The V gene lost 1 base and the J gene lost 0 bases, with 16 bases spanning the gap. The CDR3 DNA sequence: TGTGCCAGCAGCTTAGGGTCAGGAGCGACCAGCTCCTACGAGCAGTACTTC. This translates into CASSLGSGATSSYEQYF.

The rearrangement joins TRBV7-8 to TRBJ1-2; TRBD1 matches at 7 bases. V shed 5 bases and J 6 bases; nucleotides not matched to a gene: 12. Germline V gene lookup returns CDR1 SGHVS and CDR2 FQNEAQ. CDR3 length equals 15 residues. CDR3 DNA sequence: TGTGCCAGCAGCAAGACCGGGACAGTCCGTGATGGCTACACCTTC. Translation: CASSKTGTVRDGYTF.

This chain joins TRBV5-5 and TRBJ2-4, with 12 bases matching TRBD2. Germline CDR1 is SGHKS and CDR2 is YYEKEE (reference sequence). V lost 4 bases, J lost 8 bases, and 7 bases stayed unmatched. This CDR3 is 15 amino acids long. The CDR3 coding sequence is TGTGCCAGCAGCACCCTCCTAGCGGGAGGGGACATTCAGTACTTC. Its translation: CASSTLLAGGDIQYF.

This clonotype came up many times. This sequence joins TRBV11-2 and TRBJ2-7; D call uncertain. The CDR3 is 13 amino acids. V shed 4 bases and J shed 1 base, with 8 bases lying between them. Germline-derived CDR1 and CDR2 are SGHAT and FQNNGV. The CDR3 DNA reads as TGTGCCAGCAGCTGGCGGCAATCCTACGAGCAGTACTTC. Translated: CASSWRQSYEQYF.

The chain uses TRBV20-1 and TRBJ2-7; a weak D match, TRBD1 (5 bases). V was shortened by 1 base and J by 3 bases, with 13 bases between the two germline ends. Looked up from germline, CDR1 is DFQATT and CDR2 is SNEGSKA (reference sequence). The CDR3 has 14 residues. The CDR3 protein is CSARAPGKRYEQYF. CDR3 bases: TGCAGTGCTAGAGCCCCAGGGAAGCGCTACGAGCAGTACTTC.

About this clonotype: Germline and junction disagree at one end, which may indicate a read error. The chain recombines TRBV11-2 with TRBJ2-1; D unclear. Germline CDR1 SGHAT, CDR2 FQNNGV. CDR3 length equals 12 residues. The CDR3 sequence is CAISHAAIEQFF. The CDR3 region has the DNA TGTGCCATCAGCCACGCGGCCATTGAGCAGTTCTTC. The full variable domain, rest sourced from reference TRBV11-2 and TRBJ2-1, is EAGVAQSPRYKIIEKRQSVAFWCNPISGHATLYWYQQILGQGPKLLIQFQNNGVVDDSQLPKDRFSAERLKGVDSTLKIQPAKLEDSAVYLCAISHAAIEQFFGPGTRLTVL.

This clonotype was seen repeatedly, ten times or more. V usage is TRBV7-2 and J usage is TRBJ2-2; 11 bases are shared with TRBD2. Germline V gives CDR1 SGHTA, CDR2 FQGNSA. V shed 5 bases, J shed 3 bases, and the junction held 5 bases outside the gene matches. The CDR3 has 16 residues. Written as DNA, the CDR3 is TGTGCCAGCAGCCCGACGGGACTAGCGGACACCGGGGAGCTGTTTTTT. Amino acid sequence: CASSPTGLADTGELFF.